A single sample is the source of the 9 T cell receptor beta chains below, sequenced in a study of OX40 agonist ivuxolimab in advanced cancers. The repertoire was sequenced with immunoSEQ multiplex PCR; TCRdb's copy has only in-frame clones and lacks some. The table has some 9,000 clones, roughly nine tenths seen once. The sequenced sample was CD4+ or CD8+ T cells sorted from blood, obtained in a trial of the OX40 agonist ivuxolimab. The receptors originated from an adult with an advanced solid tumor such as melanoma, head and neck, liver or kidney cancer.

This chain joins TRBV6-1 and TRBJ1-5; 8 bases are a match to TRBD1. Germline CDR1 is MNHNS and CDR2 is SASEGT. V gave up 4 bases and J gave up 3 bases; unmatched junction bases: 11. The CDR3 loop spans 17 amino acids. The CDR3 protein is CASSVKTGTGDNQPQHF. The DNA of the CDR3 is TGTGCCAGCAGTGTTAAAACCGGGACAGGTGACAATCAGCCCCAGCATTTT.

As for this clone: Additional DNA sequences in this sample encode the identical CDR3. The rearrangement links TRBV10-3 to TRBJ1-1; D is perhaps TRBD1 (5 bases). The V and J ends lost 0 bases and 1 base respectively, with 9 bases between them. This CDR3 is built from 15 residues. CDR1 is ENHRY, CDR2 SYGVKD, per germline. The CDR3 region is CAISESGGPNTEAFF. CDR3 DNA: TGTGCCATCAGTGAGTCGGGGGGTCCGAACACTGAAGCTTTCTTT.

This clone was recorded once. This chain uses TRBV2 with TRBJ2-1; 10 nucleotides agree with TRBD2. CDR1 and CDR2 from the germline V gene are SNHLY and FYNNEI. The V and J ends lost 6 bases and 11 bases, in that order; junction bases with no gene match: 7. The CDR3 loop spans 13 amino acids. The CDR3 bases are TGTGCCAGCAGGGATCTAGCGGGAGCTAAGCAGTTCTTC. This encodes CASRDLAGAKQFF.

This chain links TRBV19 with TRBJ1-2; D remains ambiguous. The CDR3 sequence is 13 residues long. V gave up 4 bases and J gave up 6 bases, with 12 bases separating them. Germline CDR1 reads LNHDA; CDR2 reads SQIVND (reference sequence). CDR3 protein: CASSNSPADGYTF. CDR3 DNA sequence: TGTGCCAGTAGTAATTCCCCGGCGGATGGCTACACCTTC.

The V and J genes are TRBV28 and TRBJ1-2, with D uncertain. The CDR3 extends over 12 amino acids. From germline, CDR1 is MDHEN and CDR2 SYDVKM. Trimming cost V 3 bases and J 8 bases, with 10 bases left between them. As DNA, the CDR3 is TGTGCCAGCAGTTTGCGTTTTATAGGCTACACCTTC. The encoded protein is CASSLRFIGYTF.

This clone was seen more than once but under ten times. The chain combines TRBV2 with TRBJ2-1; TRBD2 is a possible D gene (6 bases). Germline values: CDR1 SNHLY, CDR2 FYNNEI. The CDR3 covers 14 residues. The V gene lost 7 bases and the J gene lost 7 bases, with 17 bases spanning the gap. The CDR3 DNA sequence: TGTGCCAGCACCCGGGACTTCGGAGTGAATGAGCAGTTCTTC. Protein product: CASTRDFGVNEQFF.

This clone was seen only once. This sequence joins TRBV19 and TRBJ2-4, with 7 nucleotides matching TRBD1. The CDR3 loop spans 16 amino acids. J gave up 0 bases and V 4 bases, and 6 bases lay outside the gene matches. From germline, CDR1 is LNHDA and CDR2 SQIVND (reference sequence). The chain's CDR3 is CASSSGQVVAKNIQYF. CDR3 DNA: TGTGCCAGTAGTAGTGGACAGGTCGTAGCCAAAAACATTCAGTACTTC.

The rearrangement links TRBV19 to TRBJ2-3; tentative D call: TRBD1 (5 bases). The CDR3 contains 13 residues. V was pared by 1 base and J by 5 bases, with 7 bases between. In germline, CDR1 is LNHDA, CDR2 SQIVND (reference sequence). The CDR3 nucleotides are TGTGCCAGTAGTATAGGTAGGGGAGATACGCAGTATTTT. This gives the protein CASSIGRGDTQYF.

V gene TRBV28 combines with J gene TRBJ2-3, with TRBD2 matching 7 bases. The junction had 13 bases not matched to a gene; V was cut back by 2 bases and J by 2 bases. The CDR3 is 18 amino acids. Germline lookup yields CDR1 MDHEN and CDR2 SYDVKM. CDR3 amino acids: CASSLAGVSEVPTDTQYF. The CDR3 DNA sequence: TGTGCCAGCAGTTTAGCGGGAGTTTCTGAGGTCCCCACAGATACGCAGTATTTT.